This T cell receptor (beta chain) stems from a study of metastatic and nonmetastatic thyroid tumors. Study-level information: Across peripheral blood and tumor or nodule tissue samples taken from malignant and benign thyroid patients, the repertoires were compared with one another.

Using MiXCR, TCRdb reanalyzed the PCR reads. The sample includes about 21,000 clones, 10% to 12% of them seen just once. The germline V gene encodes CDR1 LGHNA and CDR2 YNFKEQ. V was cut by 1 base and J by 0 bases, with 10 bases left in between. The length of the CDR3 is 15 residues. Overall study findings and caveats: TCR beta diversity was reportedly significantly higher in malignant thyroid tumors than benign nodules, in blood and tumor.

All patients reached thyroid surgery having received no treatment beforehand. As concerns this clone: Its target is unknown. This may be a read error, as it is one base from a much larger clone.

Source material: blood. This chain joins TRBV4-2 and TRBJ2-7; perhaps TRBD2 as D (5 bases). The sequence was obtained from a female donor with papillary thyroid cancer or a benign thyroid nodule (not recorded which). Some clones in this sample may be carry-over from other donors' samples. This CDR3 reads CASSQGLSSSYEQYF. In nucleotides, the CDR3 is TGTGCCAGCAGCCAAGGACTATCGAGCTCCTACGAGCAGTACTTC.